This TCR beta chain is drawn from a study of blood T cell repertoires in COVID-19. Study information: Samples representing acute and convalescent COVID-19 were sourced from the United States, Italy and Spain. The cDNA or gDNA used as material had been derived from T cells, B-cell-depleted T cells, or PBMCs.

The germline V gene encodes CDR1 MNHEY and CDR2 SVGEGT. CDR3 size: 16 residues. Trimming removed 1 base at V and 16 bases at J, with 25 bases between. Authors' processing steps: Amplification of reference gene primers was used by the study to estimate nucleated cell counts. Sequenced by immunoSEQ multiplex PCR; TCRdb stores in-frame clones only, minus some. Clone size and the V and J calls come from that table; the DNA yielded D and trimming. Seen here are 200,000 to 300,000 clones, around 83% observed once, and the top ten hold around 2.4%. Sample: peripheral blood. The receptor's source is a man aged 40-49 years who had recovered from COVID-19. V is TRBV6-2 or TRBV6-3 and J is TRBJ1-4, with unresolved D. CDR3 coding DNA: TGTGCCAGCAGTTACTACGCGGCGGGGAGTTTGAAACTACAGTTTTTT. It codes for CASSYYAAGSLKLQFF.